This TCR beta chain was retrieved from a study of glioma-infiltrating T cells. Amplification of TCR alpha and beta CDR3 regions from RNA used iRepertoire nested multiplex PCR. Each CDR3 protein gets one entry after TCRdb re-called the multiplex PCR reads with MiXCR. The data show about 400,000 distinct CDR3 sequences, with about 40% seen just once and around 12% held by the top ten. Overall study findings and caveats: Patients with low tissue-blood divergence carried a signature set of shared blood CDR3 motifs. CDR3 overlap between tissue and blood was very small.

To note about this clonotype: The antigen remains undetermined.

The CDR3 is 15 residues long. Germline loops: CDR1 SGHTA, CDR2 FQGTGA. Unmatched junction bases numbered 4, after V lost 6 bases and J lost 3 bases. This clonotype was obtained from a human donor with low-grade glioma or glioblastoma, undergoing nonglioma brain surgery, or in good health (not recorded which). The chain recombines TRBV7-3 with TRBJ2-1; TRBD2 aligns across 11 bases. The sample taken for sequencing was glioma tissue, nonneoplastic brain tissue, or PBMCs (not recorded which). CDR3 sequence reads: CASSTGLADYNEQFF. The CDR3 DNA sequence: TGTGCCAGCAGTACGGGACTAGCGGACTACAATGAGCAGTTCTTC.